This section outlines one T cell receptor (beta chain) sequence together with its context. Its cognate antigen is unknown. These data come from a study of radiotherapy plus CTLA-4 blockade in lung cancer. Findings of the study overall: Early blood T cell clone changes and increased post-radiation serum interferon-beta were reportedly the strongest response predictors.

Patients in the study, people with chemo-refractory metastatic non-small-cell lung cancer, received focal radiation plus ipilimumab CTLA-4 blockade. Generated by immunoSEQ multiplex PCR, the TCRdb table keeps only in-frame clones and is missing some. The data show just over 60,000 clones, approximately 77% seen once. The sequence was obtained from a human donor with non-small cell lung cancer who had a complete response to radiotherapy plus ipilimumab. The starting material was peripheral blood, obtained from a patient treated with radiotherapy plus ipilimumab.

CDR3: CASSATTSGNDNEQFF. CDR3 bases: TGTGCCAGCAGTGCAACTACTAGCGGTAATGACAATGAGCAGTTCTTC. The genes are TRBV25-1 and TRBJ2-1; 8 bases agree with TRBD2. The CDR3 totals 16 residues. Germline loops: CDR1 MGHDK, CDR2 SYGVNS. V lost 4 bases, J lost 5 bases, and 10 bases stayed unmatched.